One and the same sample provided the 22 T cell receptor beta chains below, sequenced in a study of T-cell reconstitution after alpha-beta-depleted transplantation in children. The TCRbeta library incorporated unique molecular identifiers. One entry per CDR3 protein, called by TCRdb with MiXCR from the PCR reads. The sample holds fewer than 700,000 distinct CDR3 sequences; approximately 22% are singletons and the top ten take over 12%. The source material was PBMCs, mostly from graft donor cells, sampled 360 days after TCRalphabeta/CD19-depleted stem cell transplant. The source of these receptors is a boy under two years old who had a stem cell transplant for acute myeloid leukemia, so the T cells may come from the graft donor.

This clonotype was seen many times. The J gene is TRBJ2-3, the V gene TRBV12-3 or TRBV12-4; 7 nucleotides agree with TRBD2. Trimming cost V 6 bases and J 10 bases; bases outside gene matches: 10. CDR3 size: 13 residues. The CDR3 spells CASRKGLDVAQYF. In DNA form, the CDR3 reads TGTGCCAGCAGGAAAGGACTAGATGTTGCGCAGTATTTT.

This clonotype was picked up many times. The chain employs TRBV20-1 and TRBJ2-7; a possible D gene is TRBD1 (6 bases). V was cut by 7 bases and J by 5 bases, with 12 bases left in between. The CDR3 covers 11 residues. Germline V gives CDR1 DFQATT, CDR2 SNEGSKA (reference sequence). CDR3 protein: CSVGRGHEQYF. The CDR3 DNA reads as TGCAGTGTCGGCAGGGGACACGAGCAGTACTTC.

The rearrangement joins TRBV28 to TRBJ2-3; 8 bases line up with TRBD1. This CDR3 contains 15 residues. Germline lookup yields CDR1 MDHEN and CDR2 SYDVKM. Trimming took 6 bases from V and 1 from J; bases not matched to a gene: 6. The CDR3 loop is CASRYRGTGTDTQYF. The CDR3 nucleotides read TGTGCCAGCAGATACAGGGGGACGGGCACAGATACGCAGTATTTT.

This clonotype was counted only a few times. The J gene is TRBJ2-4, the V gene TRBV29-1; 9 bases match TRBD1. CDR3 length equals 18 residues. Germline V gives CDR1 SQVTM, CDR2 ANQGSEA. V trimming: 4 bases; J trimming: 2 bases; junction bases outside the gene matches: 15. The CDR3 DNA follows: TGCAGCGTTGGGGGTTTACAGGGGGCGCATTATCCCAAAAACATTCAGTACTTC. Residues: CSVGGLQGAHYPKNIQYF.

The table lists this clonotype with many counts. The V gene is TRBV20-1, the J gene TRBJ1-6; TRBD1 might be the D (6 bases). The CDR3 consists of 13 residues. The germline V and J ends were trimmed by 5 bases and 7 bases, with 12 bases remaining between them. Germline lookup yields CDR1 DFQATT and CDR2 SNEGSKA (reference sequence). CDR3 nucleotide sequence: TGCAGTGCTCCCGGGACATTAAATTCACCCCTCCACTTT. Translating it yields CSAPGTLNSPLHF.

In this sample, this clonotype turned up a few times. This chain connects TRBV6-2 or TRBV6-3 to TRBJ2-7; D call uncertain. Deletions cut 6 bases from V and 4 bases from J, with 7 bases between. The CDR3 consists of 11 residues. Germline V gene sequence: CDR1 MNHEY, CDR2 SVGEGT. In nucleotides, the CDR3 is TGTGCCAGCAGCCAATATTACGAGCAGTACTTC. Translated, it gives CASSQYYEQYF.

This clonotype was recorded at least ten times. The genes are TRBV11-1 and TRBJ2-1; no clear D gene. V was trimmed by 1 base and J by 8 bases, leaving 6 bases between them. The germline V gene has CDR1 SGHAT and CDR2 FQDESV (reference sequence). The CDR3 spans 12 residues. The CDR3 nucleotides are TGTGCCAGCAGCTTAGTGGTGGATGAGCAGTTCTTC. This gives the protein CASSLVVDEQFF.

This clonotype was detected ten times or more. This chain connects TRBV12-3 or TRBV12-4 to TRBJ1-5; D gene ambiguous. The V end lost 7 bases, the J end lost 4 bases, and 17 bases lay between the germline ends. The CDR3 totals 15 residues. The CDR3, as DNA: TGTGCCAGCACCCTGGGGAGCGGGCTTAATCAGCCCCAGCATTTT. This codes for CASTLGSGLNQPQHF.

This chain connects TRBV6-1 to TRBJ2-7; D call uncertain. Germline CDR1 MNHNS, CDR2 SASEGT. V was clipped by 0 bases and J by 11 bases, with 11 bases between them. The CDR3 is made up of 12 amino acids. The CDR3 protein is CASSEAGGSKYF. As DNA, the CDR3 is TGTGCCAGCAGTGAAGCTGGCGGATCGAAGTACTTC.

This clonotype occurred many times. The genes are TRBV20-1 and TRBJ2-7, with 10 bases fitting TRBD1. This CDR3 comprises 16 residues. CDR1 is DFQATT, CDR2 SNEGSKA, per germline (reference sequence). V was pared by 1 base and J by 4 bases, with 10 bases of the junction left unmatched. The DNA of the CDR3 is TGCAGTGCTAGAGTTGGTGGGGACAGGGGCCATTACGAGCAGTACGTC. Residues: CSARVGGDRGHYEQYV.

This chain joins TRBV13 and TRBJ2-2; no definite D call. The length of the CDR3 is 15 residues. Germline CDR1 and CDR2: PRHDT and FYEKMQ (reference sequence). Between the trimmed V and J ends, which lost 5 bases and 0 bases, there was a span of 10 bases. As DNA, the CDR3 is TGTGCCAGCAGCCCCGACATATCGAACACCGGGGAGCTGTTTTTT. This sequence encodes CASSPDISNTGELFF.

The CDR3 spells CASSYSTPDEQYF. The CDR3 DNA reads as TGTGCCAGCAGTTACTCGACCCCGGACGAGCAGTACTTC. The rearrangement joins TRBV6-6 to TRBJ2-7; D is unclear. Germline lookup yields CDR1 MNHNY and CDR2 SVGAGI (reference sequence). The CDR3 is 13 residues long. The ends were cut back, 0 bases at V and 5 bases at J, with 8 bases in the middle.

The chain couples TRBV27 to TRBJ1-5, with D perhaps matching TRBD1 (6 bases). Germline V gives CDR1 MNHEY, CDR2 SMNVEV (reference sequence). This CDR3 comprises 13 residues. Trimming cost V 3 bases and J 9 bases, with 12 bases left between them. This CDR3 reads CASSLQGSLPQHF. The CDR3 DNA reads TGTGCCAGCAGTTTGCAGGGGAGTCTGCCCCAGCATTTT.

This clonotype was observed a handful of times. This chain joins TRBV20-1 and TRBJ2-5, with D possibly being TRBD2 (6 bases). CDR3 length: 12 amino acids. Looked up from germline, CDR1 is DFQATT and CDR2 is SNEGSKA (reference sequence). Deletions cut 6 bases from V and 2 bases from J, with 10 bases between. In nucleotides, the CDR3 is TGCAGTGCCGGAGGGCGACAAGAGACCCAGTACTTC. It specifies CSAGGRQETQYF.

This clonotype has a count of ten or more. This chain joins TRBV12-3 or TRBV12-4 and TRBJ2-3; no clear D. Between the trimmed V and J ends, which lost 1 base and 7 bases, there was a span of 9 bases. The CDR3 is made up of 13 amino acids. The CDR3 DNA reads as TGTGCCAGCAGTTTAGTCCTACTTCATACGCAGTATTTT. This encodes CASSLVLLHTQYF.

This clonotype was recorded at least ten times. The rearrangement joins TRBV12-3 or TRBV12-4 to TRBJ2-1; no reliable D call. There are 12 residues in the CDR3. V was pared by 3 bases and J by 6 bases, with 6 bases between. As DNA, the CDR3 is TGTGCCAGCAGTTTCTCGGTCAATGAGCAGTTCTTC. The encoded protein is CASSFSVNEQFF.

This clonotype was recorded many times. V is TRBV20-1 and J is TRBJ2-5, with unresolved D. The CDR3 runs to 10 residues. Trimming pared 4 bases from V and 5 bases from J, leaving 5 bases between. The germline V gene has CDR1 DFQATT and CDR2 SNEGSKA (reference sequence). CDR3: CSATWETQYF. CDR3 coding DNA: TGCAGTGCTACTTGGGAGACCCAGTACTTC.

This sequence joins TRBV11-2 and TRBJ2-3; D tentatively fits TRBD1 or TRBD2 (5 bases each). The CDR3 is 15 amino acids. V was cut by 5 bases and J by 6 bases, with 18 bases left in between. Germline CDR1 and CDR2: SGHAT and FQNNGV. DNA for the CDR3: TGTGCCAGCAGCATCTGGGACCAAAACCTGGATACGCAGTATTTT. It yields the protein CASSIWDQNLDTQYF.

This clonotype has at least ten counts. The chain couples TRBV29-1 to TRBJ1-1, with D hard to call. The germline V gene encodes CDR1 SQVTM and CDR2 ANQGSEA. This CDR3 region has 11 residues. V lost 7 bases, J lost 11 bases, and 17 bases lay in between. CDR3 DNA sequence: TGCAGCGCCCAGTCGTCGGGAATTGCTTTCTTT. This translates into CSAQSSGIAFF.

This clonotype appeared many times. This chain uses TRBV21-1 with TRBJ2-1. TRBV21-1 is noted as a pseudogene. The CDR3 loop spans 13 amino acids. The CDR3 region has the DNA TGTGCCAGCAGCAAGACACCCTACAATGAGCAGTTCTTC. It codes for CASSKTPYNEQFF.

The chain links TRBV20-1 to TRBJ2-1; perhaps TRBD2 as D (7 bases). Trimming cost V 2 bases and J 2 bases, with 10 bases left between them. Germline V CDR1 and CDR2: DFQATT, SNEGSKA (reference sequence). The CDR3 runs to 14 residues. CDR3 protein: CSARKGGAYNEQFF. In DNA, the CDR3 is TGCAGTGCTAGAAAGGGGGGGGCCTACAATGAGCAGTTCTTC.

This clonotype has more than one count but fewer than ten. This sequence joins TRBV25-1 and TRBJ2-5; perhaps TRBD2 as D (5 bases). The CDR3 is 14 residues long. Germline CDR1 MGHDK, CDR2 SYGVNS. V was clipped by 1 base and J by 0 bases, with 6 bases between them. The CDR3 DNA follows: TGTGCCAGCAGTGAATCGGGGAACCAAGAGACCCAGTACTTC. Protein product: CASSESGNQETQYF.